This entry is about one T cell receptor (beta chain). The sample comes from a study of blood T cells in healthy people across ages. Together with a sample-barcoded 5' primer, a J-beta primer mix was included in a second PCR lasting roughly 6 to 12 cycles. TCRdb re-analysed the 5' RACE reads in MiXCR, keeping a single row per CDR3 protein. Of some 1.5 million distinct CDR3 sequences in the sample, approximately 43% were seen once. The material sequenced was blood. The source is a woman younger than 30 in good health.

The CDR3 bases are TGTGCCAGCAGTTTAATCCACCCTTGGGGGGAGACCCAGTACTTC. As protein: CASSLIHPWGETQYF. This rearrangement joins TRBV12-3 or TRBV12-4 to TRBJ2-5; D might be TRBD1 or TRBD2, each matching 5 bases. The V end was cut by 2 bases, the J end by 5 bases, with 15 bases between. The CDR3 consists of 15 residues.